The TCR beta chain under discussion was sequenced for a study of blood T cell repertoires in COVID-19. The repertoire was sequenced with immunoSEQ multiplex PCR; TCRdb's copy has only in-frame clones and lacks some. In the table there are fewer than 350,000 clones, roughly 89% of which are singletons. The CDR3 extends over 19 amino acids. Germline-derived CDR1 and CDR2 are WNHNN and SYGVQD (reference sequence). V trimming: 6 bases; J trimming: 1 base; junction bases outside the gene matches: 13. Material: PBMCs or T cells enriched from blood (not recorded which). The rearrangement links TRBV10-1 to TRBJ1-6; 9 nucleotides line up with TRBD1. The receptor comes from a man aged 60-69 years who had recovered from COVID-19. CDR3 nucleotides: TGCGCCAGCAGGGGGTCGGGACAGGGTATTGCGTCCTATAATTCACCCCTCCACTTT. Protein: CASRGSGQGIASYNSPLHF.